The rows below give T cell receptor beta chains drawn from one sample of a study of vaccination effects on CD4 cells after COVID-19. No cognate antigen is known for these TCRs. Libraries were prepared by immunoSEQ multiplex PCR; TCRdb keeps only in-frame clonotypes and omits some of them. Among tens of thousands of clones listed, approximately 74% were seen once. Sequencing used CD4+ T cells from PBMCs cultured with SARS-CoV-2 spike peptides, obtained before COVID-19 vaccination. These receptors were collected from a human donor who received a COVID-19 vaccine. Both conserved end residues are part of each CDR3. D genes are given only for firm matches. Clone size appears in some rows only: once, few, many, or a class for an expanded clone.

>.|.|TRBJ2-1|TRBV12-3/TRBV12-4
CASSTLDNEQFF
TGTGCCAGCAGCACCCTGGACAATGAGCAGTTCTTC
>.|.|TRBJ2-3|TRBV11-2
CASSPLRGMADTQYF
TGTGCCAGCAGCCCCCTGAGGGGGATGGCAGATACGCAGTATTTT
>.|TRBD2|TRBJ2-1|TRBV3-1/TRBV3-2
CASSQKRGVYNEQFF
TGTGCCAGCAGCCAAAAGCGGGGGGTATACAATGAGCAGTTCTTC
>.|.|TRBJ1-2|TRBV5-4
CASSLVGDYGYTF
TGTGCCAGCAGCTTGGTCGGGGACTATGGCTACACCTTC
>.|TRBD2|TRBJ2-7|TRBV13
CASSLGSAGGPYEQYF
TGTGCCAGCAGCTTAGGTTCCGCGGGGGGTCCCTACGAGCAGTACTTC
>.|.|TRBJ1-4|TRBV5-1
CASSPTGGRNEKLFF
TGCGCCAGCAGCCCCACGGGGGGAAGGAATGAAAAACTGTTTTTT
>.|TRBD1|TRBJ2-5|TRBV11-2
CASSLGSGGPGTQYF
TGTGCCAGCAGCTTAGGATCAGGGGGCCCAGGGACCCAGTACTTC
>.|TRBD1|TRBJ2-7|TRBV29-1
CSVAGTENYEQYF
TGCAGCGTTGCCGGGACAGAAAACTACGAGCAGTACTTC
>.|.|TRBJ2-1|TRBV24-1
CATSNGREQFF
TGTGCCACCAGTAACGGACGGGAGCAGTTCTTC
>.|.|TRBJ1-3|TRBV5-6
CASSLTANSGNTIYF
TGTGCCAGCAGCTTGACGGCCAACTCTGGAAACACCATATATTTT
>few|TRBD2|TRBJ2-2|TRBV6-5
CASSPRAGGYGELFF
TGTGCCAGCAGCCCCAGAGCGGGGGGTTACGGGGAGCTGTTTTTT
>.|TRBD1|TRBJ1-6|TRBV5-4
CASSRGDRVGSPLHF
TGTGCCAGCAGCCGAGGAGACAGGGTTGGCTCACCCCTCCACTTT
>few|TRBD1|TRBJ1-2|TRBV19
CASSIERGHGYTF
TGTGCCAGTAGTATAGAAAGGGGGCACGGCTACACCTTC
>.|TRBD2|TRBJ2-2|TRBV7-9
CASSLATSGTGELFF
TGTGCCAGCAGCTTAGCCACTAGCGGGACCGGGGAGCTGTTTTTT
>.|TRBD2|TRBJ2-1|TRBV9
CASSVIAGTYNEQFF
TGTGCCAGCAGCGTAATAGCGGGAACCTACAATGAGCAGTTCTTC
>once|TRBD1|TRBJ1-6|TRBV19
CASSNQQGALGNSPLHF
TGTGCCAGTAGTAACCAACAGGGGGCTCTCGGTAATTCACCCCTCCACTTT
>few|.|TRBJ2-7|TRBV2
CASSRPLGGIDYEQYF
TGTGCCAGCAGCCGACCGTTGGGGGGAATCGACTACGAGCAGTACTTC
>.|.|TRBJ1-1|TRBV5-1
CASSLEPTGTNTEAFF
TGCGCCAGCAGCTTGGAGCCCACAGGGACGAACACTGAAGCTTTCTTT
>once|.|TRBJ2-7|TRBV6-5
CASSYGLSNEQYF
TGTGCCAGCAGTTACGGGTTATCGAACGAGCAGTACTTC
>.|.|TRBJ2-3|TRBV6-5
CASDLNLGGTQYF
TGTGCCAGCGATTTGAACCTAGGGGGTACGCAGTATTTT
>.|.|TRBJ1-2|TRBV6-1
CASSEGGWEFSYGYTF
TGTGCCAGCAGTGAAGGAGGTTGGGAGTTCTCCTATGGCTACACCTTC
>.|.|TRBJ2-3|TRBV6-4
CASSDSEGGADTQYF
TGTGCCAGCAGTGACTCGGAGGGGGGGGCAGATACGCAGTATTTT